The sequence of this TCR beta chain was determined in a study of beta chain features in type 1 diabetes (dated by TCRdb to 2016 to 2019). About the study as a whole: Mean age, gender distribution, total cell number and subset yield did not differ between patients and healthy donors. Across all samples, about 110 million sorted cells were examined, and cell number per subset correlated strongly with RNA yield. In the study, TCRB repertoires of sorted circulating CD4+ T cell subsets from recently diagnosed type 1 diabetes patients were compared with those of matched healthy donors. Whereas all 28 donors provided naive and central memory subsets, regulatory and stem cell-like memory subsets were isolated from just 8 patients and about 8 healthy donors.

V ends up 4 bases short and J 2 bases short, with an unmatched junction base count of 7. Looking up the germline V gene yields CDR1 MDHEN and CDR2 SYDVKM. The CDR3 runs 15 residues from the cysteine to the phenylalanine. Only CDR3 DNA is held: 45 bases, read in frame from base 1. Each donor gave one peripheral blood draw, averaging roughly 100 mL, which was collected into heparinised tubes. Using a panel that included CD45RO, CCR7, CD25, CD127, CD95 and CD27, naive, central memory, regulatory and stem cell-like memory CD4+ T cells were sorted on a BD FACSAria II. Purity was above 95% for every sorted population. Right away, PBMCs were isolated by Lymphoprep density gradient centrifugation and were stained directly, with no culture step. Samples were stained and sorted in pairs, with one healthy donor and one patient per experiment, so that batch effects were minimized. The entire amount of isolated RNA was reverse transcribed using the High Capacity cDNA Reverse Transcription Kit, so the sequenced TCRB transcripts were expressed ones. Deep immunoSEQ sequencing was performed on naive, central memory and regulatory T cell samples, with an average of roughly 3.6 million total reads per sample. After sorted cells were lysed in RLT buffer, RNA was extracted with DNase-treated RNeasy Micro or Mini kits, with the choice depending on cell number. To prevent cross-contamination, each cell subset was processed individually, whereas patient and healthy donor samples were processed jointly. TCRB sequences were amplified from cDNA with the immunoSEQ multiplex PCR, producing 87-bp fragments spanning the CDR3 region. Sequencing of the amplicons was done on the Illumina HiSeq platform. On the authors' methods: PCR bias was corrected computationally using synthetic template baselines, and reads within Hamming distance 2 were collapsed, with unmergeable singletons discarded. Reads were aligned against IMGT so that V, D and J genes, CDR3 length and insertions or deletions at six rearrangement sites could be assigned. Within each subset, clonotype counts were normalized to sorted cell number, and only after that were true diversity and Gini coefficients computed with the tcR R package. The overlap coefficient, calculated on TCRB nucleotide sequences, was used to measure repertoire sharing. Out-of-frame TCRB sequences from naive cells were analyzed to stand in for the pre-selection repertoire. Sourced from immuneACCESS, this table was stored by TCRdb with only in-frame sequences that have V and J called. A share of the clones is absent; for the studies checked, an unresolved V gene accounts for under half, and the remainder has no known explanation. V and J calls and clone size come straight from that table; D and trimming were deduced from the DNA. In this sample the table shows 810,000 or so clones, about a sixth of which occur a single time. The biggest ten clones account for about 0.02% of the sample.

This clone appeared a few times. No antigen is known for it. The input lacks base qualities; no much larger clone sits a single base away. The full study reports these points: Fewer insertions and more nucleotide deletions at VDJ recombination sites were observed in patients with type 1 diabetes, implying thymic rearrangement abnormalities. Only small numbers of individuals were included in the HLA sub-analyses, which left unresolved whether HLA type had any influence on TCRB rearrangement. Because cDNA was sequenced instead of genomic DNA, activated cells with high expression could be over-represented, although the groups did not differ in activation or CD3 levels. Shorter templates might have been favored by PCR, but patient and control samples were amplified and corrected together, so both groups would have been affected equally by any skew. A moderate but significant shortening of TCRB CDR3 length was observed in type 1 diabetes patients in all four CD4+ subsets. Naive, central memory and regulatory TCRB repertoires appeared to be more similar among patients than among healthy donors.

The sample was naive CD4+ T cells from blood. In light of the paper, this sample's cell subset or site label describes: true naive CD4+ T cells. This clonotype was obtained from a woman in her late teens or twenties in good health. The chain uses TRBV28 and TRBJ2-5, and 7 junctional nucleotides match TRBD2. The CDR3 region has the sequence CASSSPGGSQETQYF. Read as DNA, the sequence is TGTGCCAGCAGTTCCCCGGGAGGTTCTCAAGAGACCCAGTACTTC. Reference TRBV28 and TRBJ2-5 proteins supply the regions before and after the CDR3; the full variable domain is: DVKVTQSSRYLVKRTGEKVFLECVQDMDHENMFWYRQDPGLGLRLIYFSYDVKMKEKGDIPEGYSVSREKKERFSLILESASTNQTSMYLCASSSPGGSQETQYFGPGTRLLVL.